This T cell receptor (beta chain) was documented in a study of CD8+CD57+ T cells in acquired aplastic anemia. Whole-study findings and limits: In common between the patients and the controls were some 29 CD8+ CDR3 sequences.

V shed 4 bases and J shed 8 bases, with 8 bases lying between them. The germline gives CDR1 SNHLY, CDR2 FYNNEI. This CDR3 has 11 residues. TCR beta VDJ and CDR3 profiles were obtained from a genomic DNA template. TCRdb reprocessed the reads via MiXCR and lists one record per CDR3 protein. The sample carries 200,000 or so distinct CDR3 sequences, 48% recorded once. Points on this clonotype: No antigen is known for it.

Sequenced patients had shown CD8+CD57+ cell expansion by flow cytometry. This sequence joins TRBV2 and TRBJ1-1; no reliable D call. The receptor was isolated from a human donor with aplastic anemia. Sequencing was performed on sorted CD4+, CD8+, or CD8+CD57+ T cells (not recorded which) from PBMCs. This CDR3 is CASSGTLEAFF. The CDR3 DNA reads TGTGCCAGCAGTGGGACCCTGGAAGCTTTCTTT.